This record looks at one T cell receptor (beta chain) sequence and its context. The data originate from a study of blood T cell repertoires in COVID-19. Across the whole study: Sample material is recorded as cDNA or gDNA derived from T cells, B-cell-depleted T cells, or PBMCs.

TCRdb's copy holds only in-frame clones and misses some; the assay was immunoSEQ multiplex PCR. Of approximately 90,000 clones listed, about 85% are singletons. Germline CDR1 LNHDA, CDR2 SQIVND (reference sequence). The V and J ends lost 3 bases and 4 bases respectively, with 10 bases between them. This CDR3 spans 14 amino acids. The gene calls are TRBV19 and TRBJ1-5; the D is unclear. Sequencing was performed on peripheral blood. The TCR was taken from a man in his sixties with acute or convalescent COVID-19. The CDR3 region is CASSMGGRNQPQHF. As DNA, the CDR3 is TGTGCCAGTAGTATGGGAGGACGGAATCAGCCCCAGCATTTT.